This T cell receptor beta chain is drawn from a study of monozygotic twins with inflammatory bowel disease. Study results and limitations: Sharing of clonotypes with others was lower in IBD patients than in healthy twins, and this was especially so with disease activity. The study found lower TCRbeta diversity (inverse Simpson) in IBD patients than in healthy co-twins.

cDNA was produced in eight separate reactions per sample. Both the TCRalpha cDNA and the TCRbeta cDNA were taken through two nested PCRs, lasting around 15 and 9 cycles. TCRdb processed the 5' RACE reads again and assigns one entry to each CDR3 protein, with no DNA. The sample data list roughly 300,000 distinct CDR3 sequences. Worth noting for this clonotype: No antigen is known for it.

The receptor's source is a human donor with ulcerative colitis or Crohn's disease, or a healthy co-twin of an affected twin (not recorded which). Sequences were obtained from blood.

This chain's CDR3 is CASSSSGAGDEQYF. The rearrangement links TRBV7-9 to TRBJ2-7; TCRdb names TRBD1, which stays unverified in the absence of DNA. There are 14 residues in the CDR3. Germline V gene data show CDR1 as SEHNR and CDR2 as FQNEAQ (reference sequence).